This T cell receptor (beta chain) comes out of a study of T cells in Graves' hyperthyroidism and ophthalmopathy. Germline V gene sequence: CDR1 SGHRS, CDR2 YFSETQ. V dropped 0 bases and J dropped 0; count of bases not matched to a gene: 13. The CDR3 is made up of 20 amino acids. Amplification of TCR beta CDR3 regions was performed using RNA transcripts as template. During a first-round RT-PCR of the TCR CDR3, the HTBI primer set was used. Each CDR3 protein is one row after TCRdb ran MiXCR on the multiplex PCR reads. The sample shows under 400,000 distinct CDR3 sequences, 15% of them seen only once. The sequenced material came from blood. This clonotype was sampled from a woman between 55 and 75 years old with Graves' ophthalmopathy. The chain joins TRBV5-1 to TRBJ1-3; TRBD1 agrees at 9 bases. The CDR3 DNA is TGCGCCAGCAGCTTGGTAGCGGGGACAGGGATTACAAGCTCTGGAAACACCATATATTTT. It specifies CASSLVAGTGITSSGNTIYF. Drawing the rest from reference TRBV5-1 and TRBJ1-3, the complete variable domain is KAGVTQTPRYLIKTRGQQVTLSCSPISGHRSVSWYQQTPGQGLQFLFEYFSETQRNKGNFPGRFSGRQFSNSRSEMNVSTLELGDSALYLCASSLVAGTGITSSGNTIYFGEGSWLTVV.